The clone carrying this TCR beta chain was counted a single time. The antigen remains undetermined. The data belong to a study of shared clonotypes between healthy human individuals. Study details: Each donor's CD8 memory used one plate, CD8 naive two, each CD4 subset three. General study points: In several donors, around 5.5% of naive CD4 clonotypes appeared in common. Donor clonotype sharing was expected to depend on sequencing depth.

Under the authors' procedure: There were no quality scores in the junction-only immunoSEQ sequences, so filtering differed. Produced via immunoSEQ multiplex PCR; TCRdb's table is partial and in-frame only. Clone size and V and J calls were adopted from that table, with D and trimming inferred from the DNA. The sample comprises fewer than 1.6 million clones, approximately 98.5% of which are singletons, and 0.36% rests with the top ten. Germline CDR1 SEHNR, CDR2 FQNEAQ (reference sequence). This CDR3 has 13 residues. The ends were cut back, 11 bases at V and 7 bases at J, with 18 bases in the middle. The clonotype was recovered from a man younger than 45 in good health. The chain links TRBV7-9 to TRBJ1-5; D might be TRBD1 (6 bases). Sequences were obtained from naive CD4+ T cells sorted from blood. The subset denotes: CD45RA+ positively selected. The CDR3 nucleotides are TGTGCCGTCGGGGGGCAGGGCGGGCAGCCCCAGCATTTT. Amino acids: CAVGGQGGQPQHF.